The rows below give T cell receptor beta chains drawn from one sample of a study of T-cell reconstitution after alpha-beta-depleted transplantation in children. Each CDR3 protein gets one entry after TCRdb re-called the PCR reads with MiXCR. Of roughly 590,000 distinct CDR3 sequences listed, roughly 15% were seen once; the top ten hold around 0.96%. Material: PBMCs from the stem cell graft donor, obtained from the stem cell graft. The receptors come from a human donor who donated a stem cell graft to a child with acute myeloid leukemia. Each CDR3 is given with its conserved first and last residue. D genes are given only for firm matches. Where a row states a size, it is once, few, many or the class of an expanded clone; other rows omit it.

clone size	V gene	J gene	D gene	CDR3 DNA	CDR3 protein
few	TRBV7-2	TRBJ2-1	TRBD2	TGTGCCAGCAGCTCACAGGAGCTAGCGGGGTTAAACAATGAGCAGTTCTTC	CASSSQELAGLNNEQFF
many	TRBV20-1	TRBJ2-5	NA	TGCAGTGCTCGGATAGGCGGGTTGGAGACCCAGTACTTC	CSARIGGLETQYF
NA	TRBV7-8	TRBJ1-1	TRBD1	TGTGCCAGCAGCTTAGGGGACAGGTTAACTGAAGCTTTCTTT	CASSLGDRLTEAFF
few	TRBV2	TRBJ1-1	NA	TGTGCCAGCAGGGGACCGATAAACACTGAAGCTTTCTTT	CASRGPINTEAFF
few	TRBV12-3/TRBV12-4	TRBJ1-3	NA	TGTGCCAGCAGTTTAGCGCAGGGGTTCTCTGGAAACACCATATATTTT	CASSLAQGFSGNTIYF
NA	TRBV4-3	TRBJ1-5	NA	TGCGCCAGCAGCCAAGATGTCCAGGTGGATCAGCCCCAGCATTTT	CASSQDVQVDQPQHF
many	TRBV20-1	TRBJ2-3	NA	TGCAGTGCTAGAGATGGTCTGGCGGGAGATACGCAGTATTTT	CSARDGLAGDTQYF
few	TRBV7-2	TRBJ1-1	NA	TGTGCCAGCAGCTGGGGACTGACGGAGAACACTGAAGCTTTCTTT	CASSWGLTENTEAFF
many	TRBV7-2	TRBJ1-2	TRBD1	TGTGCCAGCAGCTTCCAGACAGGGGACAACTATGGCTACACCTTC	CASSFQTGDNYGYTF
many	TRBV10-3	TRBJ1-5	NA	TGTGCCATCAGTGAGGGAGTCAATCAGCCCCAGCATTTT	CAISEGVNQPQHF
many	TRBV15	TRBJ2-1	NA	TGTGCCACCAGCAGAGACAGAAGGACTTTCCTTTACAATGAGCAGTTCTTC	CATSRDRRTFLYNEQFF
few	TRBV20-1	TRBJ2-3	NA	TGCAGTGCTAAGCGGGCGGGCACAGATACGCAGTATTTT	CSAKRAGTDTQYF
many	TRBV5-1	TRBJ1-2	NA	TGCGCCAGCAGCTTTACAGGGAACAACTATGGCTACACCTTC	CASSFTGNNYGYTF
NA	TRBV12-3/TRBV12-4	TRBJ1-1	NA	TGTGCCAGCAGACTCCCGGCCACCCTTGAAGCTTTCTTT	CASRLPATLEAFF
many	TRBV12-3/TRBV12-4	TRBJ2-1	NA	TGTGCCAGCAGACTCCAAATCAATGAGCAGTTCTTC	CASRLQINEQFF
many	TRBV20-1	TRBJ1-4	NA	TGCAGCGGGGTGACAGCAGATAATGAAAAACTGTTTTTT	CSGVTADNEKLFF
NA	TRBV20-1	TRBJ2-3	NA	TGCAGTGCTAGAGTACACCCGGGGGTTGCAGATACGCAGTATTTT	CSARVHPGVADTQYF
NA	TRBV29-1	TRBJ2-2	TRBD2	TGCAGCGCCGCAGGCGGGGGGGTTCTCGCCGGGGAGCTGTTTTTT	CSAAGGGVLAGELFF
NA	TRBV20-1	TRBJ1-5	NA	TGCAGTGCTAGAGAGGGGGCATGGCGCAATCAGCCCCAGCATTTT	CSAREGAWRNQPQHF
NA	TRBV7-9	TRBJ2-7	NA	TGTGCCAGCAGCTTTCTGGGCGCCGACTACGAGCAGTACTTC	CASSFLGADYEQYF
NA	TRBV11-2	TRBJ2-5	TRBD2	TGTGCCAGCAGCTTAGGGAATCTAGCGGGGGGCCCCCAAGAGACCCAGTACTTC	CASSLGNLAGGPQETQYF
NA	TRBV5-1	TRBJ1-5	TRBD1	TGCGCCAGCAGCTTGACAGGGGCGGATCAGCCCCAGCATTTT	CASSLTGADQPQHF
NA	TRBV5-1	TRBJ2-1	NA	TGCGCCAGCAGCTTGGTTAACTCCGCGGGAAATGAGCAGTTCTTC	CASSLVNSAGNEQFF
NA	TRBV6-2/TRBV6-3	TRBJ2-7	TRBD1	TGTGCCAGCAGTTACAAAGCAACAGGGGCTCCCTCCTACGAGCAGTACTTC	CASSYKATGAPSYEQYF
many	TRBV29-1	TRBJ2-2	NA	TGCAGCGTTGAAGGCAGGCGGGCCGGGGAGCTGTTTTTT	CSVEGRRAGELFF
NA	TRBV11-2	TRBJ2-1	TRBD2	TGTGCCAGCAGCAATCTAGCGGGGGGCGGTGAGCAGTTCTTC	CASSNLAGGGEQFF
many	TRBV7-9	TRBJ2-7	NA	TGTGCCAGCAGCTTTTCGTGGGAAGAGCAGTACTTC	CASSFSWEEQYF
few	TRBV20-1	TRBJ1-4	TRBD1	TGCAGTGCCACGAACAGGGGGCGAGATGAAAAACTGTTTTTT	CSATNRGRDEKLFF
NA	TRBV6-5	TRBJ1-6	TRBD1	TGTGCCAGCAGTTACCAAGCCGGGACAGGGAATTCACCCCTCCACTTT	CASSYQAGTGNSPLHF